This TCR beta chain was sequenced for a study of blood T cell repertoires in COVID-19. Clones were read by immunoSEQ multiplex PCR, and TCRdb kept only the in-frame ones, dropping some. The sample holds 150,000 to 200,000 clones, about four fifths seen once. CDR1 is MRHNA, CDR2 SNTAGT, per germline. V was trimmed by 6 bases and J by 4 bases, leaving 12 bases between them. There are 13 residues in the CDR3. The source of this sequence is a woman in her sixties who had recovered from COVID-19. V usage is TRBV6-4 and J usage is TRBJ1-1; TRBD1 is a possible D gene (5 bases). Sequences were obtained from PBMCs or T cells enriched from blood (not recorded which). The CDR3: CASSSDSATEAFF. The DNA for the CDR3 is TGTGCCAGCAGCTCCGACAGTGCCACTGAAGCTTTCTTT.